A selection of T cell receptor beta chains follows, all from one sample in a study of molecular identifiers for immune sequencing clone quantification. TCRdb processed the PCR reads anew with MiXCR; each CDR3 protein has one entry. The sample yields some 590,000 distinct CDR3 sequences, about 25% seen once. Material for sequencing was naive CD8+ T cells from blood, with Jurkat cell RNA spiked in. Receptors originate from a human donor in good health. Some libraries in this study had Jurkat cell RNA spiked in. CDR3s include the opening cysteine and the closing phenylalanine or tryptophan. D genes are given only for firm matches. The size entry is marked missing in some rows and otherwise reads once, few, many or a size class.

V gene: TRBV7-6
D gene: -
J gene: TRBJ2-7
clone size: -
CDR3 DNA: TGTGCCAGCAGCTTAGAGGGAAACTACGAGCAGTGCTTC
CDR3 protein: CASSLEGNYEQCF

V gene: TRBV4-3
D gene: -
J gene: TRBJ2-7
clone size: many
CDR3 DNA: TGCGCCAGCAGCCAAGACGGCGGGAACGCCTACGAGCAGTACTTC
CDR3 protein: CASSQDGGNAYEQYF

V gene: TRBV6-5
D gene: -
J gene: TRBJ2-3
clone size: few
CDR3 DNA: TGTGCCAGCAGTTCGGGGGGGATGGGACAGCTAACAGATACGCAGTATTTT
CDR3 protein: CASSSGGMGQLTDTQYF

V gene: TRBV5-1
D gene: TRBD1
J gene: TRBJ1-1
clone size: -
CDR3 DNA: TGCGCCAGCAGCTTGTTCGTTATGGGAGACAGGGGCGCCGAAGCTTTCTTT
CDR3 protein: CASSLFVMGDRGAEAFF

V gene: TRBV19
D gene: -
J gene: TRBJ2-4
clone size: -
CDR3 DNA: TGTGCCAGTAAGGGCGGGGAAAACATTCAGTACTTC
CDR3 protein: CASKGGENIQYF

V gene: TRBV6-2/TRBV6-3
D gene: -
J gene: TRBJ2-2
clone size: -
CDR3 DNA: TGTGCCAGCAGTTACCCTCTGGCGCCCGGGGAGCTGTTTTTT
CDR3 protein: CASSYPLAPGELFF

V gene: TRBV29-1
D gene: -
J gene: TRBJ1-2
clone size: many
CDR3 DNA: TGCAGCGTTGTAACAGGGATGAACTATGGCTACACCTTC
CDR3 protein: CSVVTGMNYGYTF

V gene: TRBV12-3/TRBV12-4
D gene: -
J gene: TRBJ1-1
clone size: many
CDR3 DNA: TGTGCCAGCACCAGCAGTGGGGCTGAAGCTTTCTTT
CDR3 protein: CASTSSGAEAFF

V gene: TRBV9
D gene: -
J gene: TRBJ2-2
clone size: few
CDR3 DNA: TGTGCCAGCAGCGGCGGCCAGGTTTCGCCGAGGAACACCGGGGAGCTGTTTTTT
CDR3 protein: CASSGGQVSPRNTGELFF

V gene: TRBV7-9
D gene: TRBD1
J gene: TRBJ2-5
clone size: -
CDR3 DNA: TGTGCCAGCAGCCTGGACAGGTACCAAGAGACCCAGTACTTC
CDR3 protein: CASSLDRYQETQYF

V gene: TRBV7-2
D gene: -
J gene: TRBJ2-3
clone size: many
CDR3 DNA: TGTGCCAGCAGGTGGGGGGCAGGGGTCGCAACAGATACGCAGTATTTT
CDR3 protein: CASRWGAGVATDTQYF

V gene: TRBV25-1
D gene: -
J gene: TRBJ2-7
clone size: many
CDR3 DNA: TGTGCCAGCAGCATAGGTGATAGCGAGCAGTACTTC
CDR3 protein: CASSIGDSEQYF

V gene: TRBV12-3/TRBV12-4
D gene: TRBD2
J gene: TRBJ2-2
clone size: few
CDR3 DNA: TGTGCCAGCAGCCAAAGGGTAGCGGGATACACCGGGGGGCTGTTTTTT
CDR3 protein: CASSQRVAGYTGGLFF

V gene: TRBV27
D gene: TRBD2
J gene: TRBJ2-1
clone size: many
CDR3 DNA: TGTGCCAGCAGTTTACGGGGGGCCTACAATGAGCAGTTCTTC
CDR3 protein: CASSLRGAYNEQFF

V gene: TRBV29-1
D gene: -
J gene: TRBJ2-7
clone size: -
CDR3 DNA: TGCAGCGTTGTCTTTGAGGGTTCCGAGCAGTACTTC
CDR3 protein: CSVVFEGSEQYF

V gene: TRBV10-1
D gene: -
J gene: TRBJ2-1
clone size: -
CDR3 DNA: TGCGCCAGCAGTGATGGGAGCTCCTACAATGAGCAGTTCTTC
CDR3 protein: CASSDGSSYNEQFF

V gene: TRBV30
D gene: -
J gene: TRBJ2-7
clone size: many
CDR3 DNA: TGTGCCTGGAGTGAGGCGTCCTACGAGCAGTACTTC
CDR3 protein: CAWSEASYEQYF

V gene: TRBV19
D gene: -
J gene: TRBJ2-1
clone size: -
CDR3 DNA: TGTGCCAGTAGTATATGGCCCTCCTCCTACAATGAGCAGTTCTTC
CDR3 protein: CASSIWPSSYNEQFF

V gene: TRBV13
D gene: -
J gene: TRBJ1-1
clone size: -
CDR3 DNA: TGTGCCAGCAGCTTAGATGAGGGGCGGGACACTGAAGCTTTCTTT
CDR3 protein: CASSLDEGRDTEAFF

V gene: TRBV28
D gene: -
J gene: TRBJ1-5
clone size: many
CDR3 DNA: TGTGCCAGCTCCCCCGGGGGAGGCCGCACCCAGCCCCAGCATTTT
CDR3 protein: CASSPGGGRTQPQHF

V gene: TRBV12-3/TRBV12-4
D gene: -
J gene: TRBJ2-5
clone size: many
CDR3 DNA: TGTGCCAGCAGTTTACTGGACACCACCCAAGAGACCCAGTACTTC
CDR3 protein: CASSLLDTTQETQYF

V gene: TRBV6-5
D gene: -
J gene: TRBJ2-2
clone size: many
CDR3 DNA: TGTGCCAGCAGTTTTAAAACCGGGGAGCTGTTTTTT
CDR3 protein: CASSFKTGELFF

V gene: TRBV19
D gene: -
J gene: TRBJ2-7
clone size: -
CDR3 DNA: TGTGCCAGTAGTAGGGACCCGGGCCACGAGCAGTACTTC
CDR3 protein: CASSRDPGHEQYF

V gene: TRBV6-6
D gene: -
J gene: TRBJ1-5
clone size: few
CDR3 DNA: TGTGCCAGCAGCCCCCGGGACACAGATCTCGATCAGCCCCAGCATTTT
CDR3 protein: CASSPRDTDLDQPQHF

V gene: TRBV25-1
D gene: -
J gene: TRBJ1-2
clone size: -
CDR3 DNA: TGTGCCAGCAGTGAATTAACAGGGACCCTCTATGGCTACACCTTC
CDR3 protein: CASSELTGTLYGYTF

V gene: TRBV7-3
D gene: -
J gene: TRBJ2-1
clone size: -
CDR3 DNA: TGTGCCAGCAGCTTAATCGGTTCCGTCAGCTCCTACAATGAGCAGTTCTTC
CDR3 protein: CASSLIGSVSSYNEQFF

V gene: TRBV29-1
D gene: -
J gene: TRBJ2-2
clone size: few
CDR3 DNA: TGCAGCGTTGAAGACGGGAACACCGGGGAGCTGTGTTTT
CDR3 protein: CSVEDGNTGELCF

V gene: TRBV7-9
D gene: -
J gene: TRBJ2-2
clone size: -
CDR3 DNA: TGTGCCAGCAGCTTACCAAGAGTCGGAGGGGGAGGTACCGGGGAGCTGTTTTTT
CDR3 protein: CASSLPRVGGGGTGELFF

V gene: TRBV3-1
D gene: -
J gene: TRBJ1-2
clone size: -
CDR3 DNA: TGTGCCAGCAGCCAAGAAGGGGCTTGGAACTATGGCTACGCCTTC
CDR3 protein: CASSQEGAWNYGYAF

V gene: TRBV12-3/TRBV12-4
D gene: -
J gene: TRBJ2-3
clone size: many
CDR3 DNA: TGTGCCAGCAGTTCCGGGAGAAATACGCAGTATTTT
CDR3 protein: CASSSGRNTQYF

V gene: TRBV4-2
D gene: -
J gene: TRBJ2-1
clone size: few
CDR3 DNA: TGTGCCAGCAGCAATGAGGGAGCCTACAATGAGCAGTTCTTC
CDR3 protein: CASSNEGAYNEQFF

V gene: TRBV7-8
D gene: TRBD1
J gene: TRBJ2-2
clone size: many
CDR3 DNA: TGTGCCAGCAGCTTGGGGACAGCGAACACCGGGGAGCTGTTTTTT
CDR3 protein: CASSLGTANTGELFF

V gene: TRBV4-1
D gene: -
J gene: TRBJ2-5
clone size: -
CDR3 DNA: TGCGCCAGCAGCCAAGTGTCGGTGATAGAGACCCAGTACTTC
CDR3 protein: CASSQVSVIETQYF

V gene: TRBV20-1
D gene: TRBD1
J gene: TRBJ2-4
clone size: many
CDR3 DNA: TGCAGTGCTATAGACAGGGAGTATGAGTCCAAAAACATTCAGTACTTC
CDR3 protein: CSAIDREYESKNIQYF

V gene: TRBV7-3
D gene: -
J gene: TRBJ2-1
clone size: many
CDR3 DNA: TGTGCCAGCAGCTTAGTAGGGGGCGGGACCAGCTCCTACAATGAGCAGTTCTTC
CDR3 protein: CASSLVGGGTSSYNEQFF

V gene: TRBV11-2
D gene: -
J gene: TRBJ2-7
clone size: -
CDR3 DNA: TGTGCCAGCAGCCAGTCCCCGGGGCCTCCTTACGAGCAGTACTTC
CDR3 protein: CASSQSPGPPYEQYF